A single sample gave rise to the 3 T cell receptor beta chains below, sequenced in a study of PD-L1 blockade in urothelial cancer. Assay: immunoSEQ multiplex PCR; the TCRdb copy retains only in-frame clones and omits some. The top ten hold about 3.8% of the sample, which has around 19,000 clones, 85% to 90% seen once. This sample comprised PBMCs, obtained around atezolizumab (anti-PD-L1) treatment. These receptors all come from a man between 50 and 59 years old with urothelial cancer.

The V call is TRBV6-5, the J call TRBJ2-2, with D tentatively TRBD1 (5 bases). V dropped 6 bases and J dropped 6 bases, with 14 bases sitting between them. The CDR3 consists of 14 residues. Germline V gene data show CDR1 as MNHEY and CDR2 as SVGAGI. The CDR3 DNA reads as TGTGCCAGCAGCGGTTTCAAGGGGTCCGGGGAGCTGTTTTTT. Its translation is CASSGFKGSGELFF.

This chain connects TRBV4-1 to TRBJ2-7; 8 bases fit TRBD2. The CDR3 has 14 amino acids. Germline values: CDR1 MGHRA, CDR2 YSYEKL. The V segment lost 0 bases and the J segment 9 bases; nucleotides outside the gene matches: 7. The CDR3 loop is CASSQEASGWGQYF. For the CDR3, the DNA is TGCGCCAGCAGCCAAGAGGCTAGCGGGTGGGGGCAGTACTTC.

This clone was seen a single time. The V call is TRBV12-5, the J call TRBJ2-3; D is possibly TRBD2 (6 bases). V gave up 7 bases and J gave up 5 bases, with 16 bases separating them. From germline, CDR1 is LGHNT and CDR2 FRNRAP. The CDR3 runs 14 residues. Written as DNA, the CDR3 is TGTGCTAGTGAGGAGGGACTCGTCAGAGATACGCAGTATTTT. Translation gives CASEEGLVRDTQYF.